A selection of T cell receptor beta chains follows, all from one sample in a study of cytomegalovirus exposure and HLA in healthy donors. Repertoires were generated with immunoSEQ multiplex PCR, while TCRdb's copy carries only in-frame clones and drops some. The sample includes about 140,000 clones, just over 70% of them seen just once. Material: PBMCs. All receptors derive from a young woman in good health and CMV-seronegative. The CDR3 runs from the conserved cysteine through the conserved F or W. The D gene is left open where the match is weak. Clone size is stated in some rows and not others, as once, few, many or a class when expanded.

. | TRBJ1-3 | 13 | TRBV7-9 | . | TGTGCCAGCAGCTTAGAACCGCTATTTCCCATATATTTT | CASSLEPLFPIYF
. | TRBJ2-5 | 17 | TRBV10-3 | TRBD2 | TGTGCCATCAGTGAGTTAGCAACTAGCGGGAGTCGGGAGACCCAGTACTTC | CAISELATSGSRETQYF
. | TRBJ2-4 | 19 | TRBV9 | TRBD1 | TGTGCCAGCAGCGTAGACCCTGCAGGGGGCAACGAGTATTCGGACATTCAGTACTTC | CASSVDPAGGNEYSDIQYF
. | TRBJ1-5 | 17 | TRBV7-8 | . | TGTGCCAGCAGCAGCTGGGGGGGGTCGTATAGCAATCAGCCCCAGCATTTT | CASSSWGGSYSNQPQHF
. | TRBJ2-7 | 16 | TRBV16 | . | TGTGCCAGCAGCCAATCGGTCGAGCATTCGATAGACGAGCAGTACTTC | CASSQSVEHSIDEQYF
. | TRBJ2-4 | 14 | TRBV6-6 | . | TGTGCCAGCAGGGAGGGCCCGGCCAAAAACATTCAGTACTTC | CASREGPAKNIQYF
few | TRBJ1-1 | 12 | TRBV5-1 | . | TGCGCCAGCAGCTTGGCGGGGTATCCAGCTTTCTTT | CASSLAGYPAFF
. | TRBJ1-4 | 15 | TRBV5-1 | TRBD1 | TGCGCCAGCAGCTTGGAGGCAGGGGGGTATGAAAAACTGTTTTTT | CASSLEAGGYEKLFF
. | TRBJ2-7 | 15 | TRBV7-6 | TRBD2 | TGTGCCAGCAGCTTAGATAGCGGGAGGGCCTACGAGCAGTACTTC | CASSLDSGRAYEQYF
few | TRBJ2-7 | 14 | TRBV5-1 | . | TGCGCCAGCAGCTTGTCGGTCCATTCCTACGAGCAGTACTTC | CASSLSVHSYEQYF
. | TRBJ2-6 | 17 | TRBV10-3 | . | TGTGCCATCAGTGAGGCGGCAGAGGCTACTGGGGCCAACGTCCTGACTTTC | CAISEAAEATGANVLTF
. | TRBJ1-5 | 16 | TRBV4-1 | TRBD1 | TGCGCCAGCAGCCATGCCGACCGGGACAGGGGACAGCCCCAGCATTTT | CASSHADRDRGQPQHF
. | TRBJ1-5 | 14 | TRBV7-8 | . | TGTGCCAGCAGTCCAGGGGTTAACAATCAGCCCCAGCATTTT | CASSPGVNNQPQHF
few | TRBJ2-2 | 16 | TRBV25-1 | TRBD1 | TGTGCCAGCAGTGGCTGGACAGGGGGCCGTACCGGGGAGCTGTTTTTT | CASSGWTGGRTGELFF
. | TRBJ2-7 | 18 | TRBV28 | TRBD2 | TGTGCCAGCAGTCCCCGCGGACTAGCGGGAACCTACGCCTACGAGCAGTACTTC | CASSPRGLAGTYAYEQYF
. | TRBJ1-3 | 16 | TRBV2 | . | TGTACCAGCAGTGTTAGTAACGGCGGCTCTGGAAACACCATATATTTT | CTSSVSNGGSGNTIYF
once | TRBJ2-5 | 16 | TRBV28 | TRBD2 | TGTGCCAGCAGTTTACCCTGGGGGAGGGGCCAAGAGACCCAGTACTTC | CASSLPWGRGQETQYF
. | TRBJ2-7 | 14 | TRBV11-3 | TRBD2 | TGTGCCAGCAGCTTAGGGGCTAGCGGGTACGAGCAGTACTTC | CASSLGASGYEQYF
. | TRBJ1-2 | 15 | TRBV7-3 | TRBD1 | TGTGCCAGCAGCTTAACCAGACAGGGCCTATATGGCTACACCTTC | CASSLTRQGLYGYTF
. | TRBJ1-2 | 14 | TRBV5-6 | . | TGTGCCAGCAGTCGACAGAAGTATAACTATGGCTACACCTTC | CASSRQKYNYGYTF
. | TRBJ2-3 | 16 | TRBV9 | . | TGTGCCAGCAGCGGCGGGACAGACTGGGGCACAGATACGCAGTATTTT | CASSGGTDWGTDTQYF
. | TRBJ1-2 | 13 | TRBV29-1 | . | TGCAGCGTCCACCCCGATCGAGCGGCTGGCTACACCTTC | CSVHPDRAAGYTF
. | TRBJ2-3 | 14 | TRBV27 | . | TGTGCCAGCAGTTTACGGGAGCGCACAGATACGCAGTATTTT | CASSLRERTDTQYF
. | TRBJ2-7 | 14 | TRBV28 | . | TGTGCCAGCAGTTTATGGCGGGTTTCCTACGAGCAGTACTTC | CASSLWRVSYEQYF
. | TRBJ1-2 | 12 | TRBV6-5 | . | TGTGCCAGCACCTTCGCGGGGGGTGGCTACACCTTC | CASTFAGGGYTF
once | TRBJ2-7 | 13 | TRBV13 | . | TGTGCCAGCAGCCCCGGTCTTAGCGACGAGCAGTACTTC | CASSPGLSDEQYF
. | TRBJ1-2 | 16 | TRBV11-2 | TRBD1 | TGTGCCAGCAGCCCGGGGACAGGGGATAGAGTTTATGGCTACACCTTC | CASSPGTGDRVYGYTF